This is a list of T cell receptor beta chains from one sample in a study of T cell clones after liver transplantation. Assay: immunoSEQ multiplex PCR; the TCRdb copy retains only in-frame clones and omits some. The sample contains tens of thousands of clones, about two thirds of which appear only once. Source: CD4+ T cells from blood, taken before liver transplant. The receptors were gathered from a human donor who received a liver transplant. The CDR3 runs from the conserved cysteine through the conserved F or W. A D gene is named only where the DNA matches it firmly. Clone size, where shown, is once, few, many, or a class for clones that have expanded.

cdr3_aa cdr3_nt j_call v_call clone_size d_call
CASSFGMQGNEKLFF TGTGCCAGCAGCTTCGGAATGCAGGGGAATGAAAAACTGTTTTTT TRBJ1-4 TRBV9 once -
CASPSGGGDTNYGYTF TGTGCCAGCCCCTCGGGGGGGGGAGATACTAACTATGGCTACACCTTC TRBJ1-2 TRBV21-1 few -
CASRRGGVGEQYF TGTGCCAGCCGGAGGGGAGGGGTCGGCGAGCAGTACTTC TRBJ2-7 TRBV27 - TRBD2
CASSWGQGLRGGELFF TGTGCCAGCAGCTGGGGACAGGGGCTCCGAGGCGGGGAGCTGTTTTTT TRBJ2-2 TRBV5-6 - TRBD1
CASSQRGLPGATNEKLFF TGTGCCAGCAGCCAACGCGGGCTCCCAGGGGCAACTAATGAAAAACTGTTTTTT TRBJ1-4 TRBV5-6 - -
CASSLDRGRNEQFF TGTGCCAGCAGCTTAGATAGGGGGCGAAATGAGCAGTTCTTC TRBJ2-1 TRBV11-2 - TRBD1
CASRDSQSWTNEKLFF TGCGCCAGCAGGGACTCCCAGTCCTGGACTAATGAAAAACTGTTTTTT TRBJ1-4 TRBV10-2 - -
CASSPPGGATDTQYF TGTGCCAGCTCACCACCAGGGGGGGCCACCGATACGCAGTATTTT TRBJ2-3 TRBV18 - -
CASSYSLLENTIYF TGTGCCAGCAGTTACTCCCTCCTAGAAAACACCATATATTTT TRBJ1-3 TRBV6-6 - -
CASSKDQREQYF TGTGCCAGCAGTAAGGATCAGCGCGAGCAGTACTTC TRBJ2-7 TRBV27 - -
CASLDGLLNEKLFF TGTGCCAGTTTAGACGGACTCCTTAATGAAAAACTGTTTTTT TRBJ1-4 TRBV6-6 - -
CASSLDGNYGYTF TGTGCCAGCAGCTTGGACGGGAACTATGGCTACACCTTC TRBJ1-2 TRBV5-5 - -
CASSVAGTGVNTEAFF TGTGCCAGCAGCGTAGCTGGTACAGGGGTGAACACTGAAGCTTTCTTT TRBJ1-1 TRBV9 - TRBD1
CASSLQQGGGNSPLHF TGTGCCAGCAGTCTTCAACAGGGGGGAGGGAATTCACCCCTCCACTTT TRBJ1-6 TRBV28 - TRBD1
CASSEGRGGPIAGKNIQYF TGTGCCAGCAGTGAGGGGCGGGGGGGACCTATAGCCGGCAAAAACATTCAGTACTTC TRBJ2-4 TRBV6-1 - TRBD2
CASSLEQGYGYTF TGTGCCAGCAGCTTGGAACAGGGGTATGGCTACACCTTC TRBJ1-2 TRBV5-5 - TRBD1
CASSLASDDEQYF TGTGCCAGCTCACTGGCTAGCGATGACGAGCAGTACTTC TRBJ2-7 TRBV18 - -
CASSRDRGDNYGYTF TGTGCCAGCTCACGAGACAGGGGAGACAACTATGGCTACACCTTC TRBJ1-2 TRBV18 - TRBD1
CASSESEVAHEQYF TGCGCCAGCAGTGAGTCTGAGGTAGCCCACGAGCAGTACTTC TRBJ2-7 TRBV10-1 few -
CASSKTSGGPASTDTQYF TGTGCCAGCAGCAAAACTAGCGGGGGACCCGCTAGCACAGATACGCAGTATTTT TRBJ2-3 TRBV7-6 - TRBD2
CASSLEGGHEQYF TGTGCCAGCAGTCTGGAGGGAGGGCACGAGCAGTACTTC TRBJ2-7 TRBV28 - TRBD2
CASSIDPGGYEQYF TGTGCCAGTAGTATAGATCCAGGGGGCTACGAGCAGTACTTC TRBJ2-7 TRBV19 - TRBD1
CASSPHSTGSSYNEQFF TGTGCCAGCAGTCCCCACTCGACAGGGAGCTCCTACAATGAGCAGTTCTTC TRBJ2-1 TRBV28 - TRBD1
CASSLEQRGGQEQFF TGTGCCAGCAGCTTAGAGCAGCGGGGGGGGCAAGAGCAGTTCTTC TRBJ2-1 TRBV11-3 - TRBD2
CASSLTGGTGAVEQYF TGTGCCAGCAGCTTAACGGGGGGGACAGGGGCGGTCGAGCAGTACTTC TRBJ2-7 TRBV7-3 - TRBD1
CASSIAGQGYGYTF TGTGCCAGTAGTATCGCGGGGCAGGGCTATGGCTACACCTTC TRBJ1-2 TRBV19 - -
CASSPGRGNDSPLHF TGTGCCAGCAGCCCGGGGAGGGGGAACGATTCACCCCTCCACTTT TRBJ1-6 TRBV6-1 - -
CATSRERAGNTIYF TGTGCCACCAGCAGAGAGAGGGCTGGAAACACCATATATTTT TRBJ1-3 TRBV15 - -
CASSRRPDRVGEQYF TGTGCCAGCAGCCGACGTCCGGACAGGGTTGGCGAGCAGTACTTC TRBJ2-7 TRBV14 - TRBD1
CASTLASGNTIYF TGTGCCAGCACCCTGGCTTCTGGAAACACCATATATTTT TRBJ1-3 TRBV6-1 many -
CASSDHRRDSNQPQHF TGTGCCAGCAGTGATCACCGGCGGGATAGCAATCAGCCCCAGCATTTT TRBJ1-5 TRBV2 - -
CASSLEGGQGGKETQYF TGTGCCAGCAGCTTAGAGGGAGGACAGGGGGGAAAAGAGACCCAGTACTTC TRBJ2-5 TRBV11-2 - TRBD1
CASSTRDRANYGYTF TGTGCCAGCAGTACCCGGGACAGGGCTAACTATGGCTACACCTTC TRBJ1-2 TRBV6-5 few TRBD1
CASSPSGRGMNSPLHF TGTGCCAGCAGCCCCTCGGGGAGAGGGATGAATTCACCCCTCCACTTT TRBJ1-6 TRBV9 many -
CASSLRDRDAPYTF TGTGCCAGCAGCCTCCGGGACAGGGATGCCCCCTACACCTTC TRBJ1-2 TRBV7-8 - TRBD1
CASSPPLGAFTEAFF TGTGCCAGCTCACCGCCTTTAGGGGCTTTCACTGAAGCTTTCTTT TRBJ1-1 TRBV18 - -